This T cell receptor (beta chain) was profiled in a study of T cell responses to AZD1222 COVID-19 vaccine. This CDR3 comprises 16 residues. Per the germline V gene, CDR1 is SGHNT and CDR2 is YENEEA. Trimming took 5 bases from V and 8 from J; bases not matched to a gene: 15. Some clones are missing from TCRdb's copy, which holds only in-frame ones; the method was immunoSEQ multiplex PCR. Of some 150,000 clones in the sample, approximately 93% were seen once. The clonotype was recovered from an adult in good health. Sequences were derived from peripheral blood, sampled on day 0 of AZD1222 vaccination. The chain is built from TRBV11-3 and TRBJ1-1, with TRBD1 matching 9 bases. The CDR3 nucleotides read TGTGCCAGCAGCCAGGCCGCCGGGACAGGGTCTATGGAAGCTTTCTTT. It encodes CASSQAAGTGSMEAFF.